The rows below give T cell receptor beta chains drawn from one sample of a study of blood T cell repertoires in COVID-19. Profiling relied on immunoSEQ multiplex PCR, and the TCRdb table lists in-frame clones only, not all of them. The table has about 480,000 clones, 89% seen once. Sequencing input: peripheral blood. The receptor set was obtained from a man aged 18 to 29 with COVID-19, enrolled during active disease. CDR3s include the opening cysteine and the closing phenylalanine or tryptophan. A D gene is named only where the DNA matches it firmly. Clone sizes are given selectively: once, few, many, or a class where the clone is expanded.

clone_size: once; j_call: TRBJ2-3; v_call: TRBV10-3; d_call: NA; cdr3_nt: TGTGCCATCAGTGGGAGCGGGCCGGGGGATACGCAGTATTTT; cdr3_aa: CAISGSGPGDTQYF
clone_size: NA; j_call: TRBJ2-3; v_call: TRBV6-6; d_call: TRBD2; cdr3_nt: TGTGCCAGCAGGGGACTAGCTGTAGATACGCAGTATTTT; cdr3_aa: CASRGLAVDTQYF
clone_size: NA; j_call: TRBJ1-1; v_call: TRBV5-4; d_call: TRBD1; cdr3_nt: TGTGCCAGCAGCCCCGGACAGGGGACTGAAGCTTTCTTT; cdr3_aa: CASSPGQGTEAFF
clone_size: NA; j_call: TRBJ1-6; v_call: TRBV23-1; d_call: TRBD1; cdr3_nt: TGCGCCAGCACCATGCTAGGACAGGGTAGAAATTCACCCCTCCACTTT; cdr3_aa: CASTMLGQGRNSPLHF
clone_size: once; j_call: TRBJ2-7; v_call: TRBV3-1/TRBV3-2; d_call: NA; cdr3_nt: TGTGCCAGCAGCCAAGAGGTGAGTGAGCAGTACTTC; cdr3_aa: CASSQEVSEQYF
clone_size: NA; j_call: TRBJ2-7; v_call: TRBV7-9; d_call: TRBD1; cdr3_nt: TGTGCCAGCAGTACAGGGGCCTACGAGCAGTACTTC; cdr3_aa: CASSTGAYEQYF
clone_size: NA; j_call: TRBJ2-2; v_call: TRBV3-1/TRBV3-2; d_call: TRBD2; cdr3_nt: TGTGCCAGCAGCCAACCCAGACTAGCGGGTGGCTCCGGGGAGCTGTTTTTT; cdr3_aa: CASSQPRLAGGSGELFF
clone_size: NA; j_call: TRBJ2-7; v_call: TRBV7-9; d_call: TRBD2; cdr3_nt: TGTGCCAGCAGCCGTTTCGGGGGGGCTCACGACGAGCAGTACTTC; cdr3_aa: CASSRFGGAHDEQYF
clone_size: NA; j_call: TRBJ2-7; v_call: TRBV1; d_call: NA; cdr3_nt: TGCACCAGCAGCCAAGTGGCGACAGCCTACGAGCAGTACTTC; cdr3_aa: CTSSQVATAYEQYF
clone_size: NA; j_call: TRBJ2-2; v_call: TRBV2; d_call: TRBD2; cdr3_nt: TGTGCCAGCAGTGAAGAGAGCGGAGCGGGAGTTAGGACCGGGGAGCTGTTTTTT; cdr3_aa: CASSEESGAGVRTGELFF
clone_size: NA; j_call: TRBJ1-2; v_call: TRBV13; d_call: TRBD1; cdr3_nt: TGTGCCAGCAGCACGAACAGGGGGCTCATCTATGGCTACACCTTC; cdr3_aa: CASSTNRGLIYGYTF
clone_size: NA; j_call: TRBJ1-1; v_call: TRBV14; d_call: TRBD1; cdr3_nt: TGTGCCAGCAGCCAGTGGTGGGACAGGTTAAACACTGAAGCTTTCTTT; cdr3_aa: CASSQWWDRLNTEAFF
clone_size: few; j_call: TRBJ2-7; v_call: TRBV5-8; d_call: TRBD2; cdr3_nt: TGTGCCAGCAGCTTGGGTCCCCCCACTAGCGGAGACTACGAGCAGTACTTC; cdr3_aa: CASSLGPPTSGDYEQYF
clone_size: NA; j_call: TRBJ1-4; v_call: TRBV5-1; d_call: TRBD1; cdr3_nt: TGCGCCAGCAGCTGGTCGGGACAGTCCGTTGAAAAACTGTTTTTT; cdr3_aa: CASSWSGQSVEKLFF
clone_size: NA; j_call: TRBJ1-1; v_call: TRBV19; d_call: TRBD1; cdr3_nt: TGTGCCAGTAGTATCGGCAGGGGGTACACTGAAGCTTTCTTT; cdr3_aa: CASSIGRGYTEAFF
clone_size: NA; j_call: TRBJ1-1; v_call: TRBV5-4; d_call: NA; cdr3_nt: TGTGCCAGCAGCCCCCTTGGGGGGTTGAACACTGAAGCTTTCTTT; cdr3_aa: CASSPLGGLNTEAFF
clone_size: once; j_call: TRBJ1-2; v_call: TRBV6-5; d_call: TRBD1; cdr3_nt: TGTGCCAGCAGTCGGACAGGGCGGGGTTATGGCTACACCTTC; cdr3_aa: CASSRTGRGYGYTF
clone_size: NA; j_call: TRBJ2-3; v_call: TRBV19; d_call: NA; cdr3_nt: TGTGCCAGTTCCACGCGACAGCCAGATACGCAGTATTTT; cdr3_aa: CASSTRQPDTQYF
clone_size: NA; j_call: TRBJ2-3; v_call: TRBV11-3; d_call: NA; cdr3_nt: TGTGCCAGCAGCTTGGTGGAGGGCGGCACAGATACGCAGTATTTT; cdr3_aa: CASSLVEGGTDTQYF
clone_size: NA; j_call: TRBJ2-7; v_call: TRBV10-3; d_call: NA; cdr3_nt: TGTGCCATCTCGGGGACTGTCTCCTACGAGCAGTACTTC; cdr3_aa: CAISGTVSYEQYF
clone_size: NA; j_call: TRBJ2-1; v_call: TRBV5-4; d_call: NA; cdr3_nt: TGTGCCAGCAGTCAAAAGGGAGACCCCTACAATGAGCAGTTCTTC; cdr3_aa: CASSQKGDPYNEQFF
clone_size: NA; j_call: TRBJ1-2; v_call: TRBV24-1; d_call: NA; cdr3_nt: TGTGCCACCAGTGATTTGGGGAGGTCGGGCGGCTACACCTTC; cdr3_aa: CATSDLGRSGGYTF
clone_size: NA; j_call: TRBJ2-7; v_call: TRBV3-1/TRBV3-2; d_call: TRBD2; cdr3_nt: TGTGCCAGCAGCCAGGGGACTAGCGGGGGTTGGGAGCAGTACTTC; cdr3_aa: CASSQGTSGGWEQYF
clone_size: many; j_call: TRBJ2-7; v_call: TRBV4-2; d_call: NA; cdr3_nt: TGTGCCAGCAGCCAAGAGGGCAGCGGCTACGAGCAGTACTTC; cdr3_aa: CASSQEGSGYEQYF
clone_size: NA; j_call: TRBJ2-1; v_call: TRBV7-8; d_call: NA; cdr3_nt: TGTGCCAGCAGCTTAGGGTACCTTTCGGATGAGCAGTTCTTC; cdr3_aa: CASSLGYLSDEQFF
clone_size: NA; j_call: TRBJ2-3; v_call: TRBV6-5; d_call: TRBD1; cdr3_nt: TGTGCCAGCAGCCTAAACAGGGGGTTCACAGATACGCAGTATTTT; cdr3_aa: CASSLNRGFTDTQYF
clone_size: once; j_call: TRBJ2-3; v_call: TRBV7-6; d_call: TRBD2; cdr3_nt: TGTGCCAGCAGCGGACGGACTAGCGGGAGGGGCCCGACCCAGTATTTT; cdr3_aa: CASSGRTSGRGPTQYF
clone_size: NA; j_call: TRBJ2-3; v_call: TRBV5-1; d_call: TRBD2; cdr3_nt: TGCGCCAGCAGCCCCGGACTAGCGGGGACAGATACGCAGTATTTT; cdr3_aa: CASSPGLAGTDTQYF
clone_size: NA; j_call: TRBJ1-4; v_call: TRBV20-1; d_call: NA; cdr3_nt: TGCAGTGCTAGTGGGGGGGATGAAAAACTGTTTTTT; cdr3_aa: CSASGGDEKLFF
clone_size: NA; j_call: TRBJ2-5; v_call: TRBV5-1; d_call: TRBD2; cdr3_nt: TGCGCCAGCAGCCATGGACTAGCGGGTTACCCAGCGGAGACCCAGTACTTC; cdr3_aa: CASSHGLAGYPAETQYF
clone_size: NA; j_call: TRBJ1-6; v_call: TRBV6-5; d_call: NA; cdr3_nt: TGTGCCAGCAGTTACTCGGGCCAGGGGAATTCACCCCTCCACTTT; cdr3_aa: CASSYSGQGNSPLHF
clone_size: NA; j_call: TRBJ1-2; v_call: TRBV25-1; d_call: TRBD1; cdr3_nt: TGTGCCAGCATCGGACAGGGGATCAATGGCTACACCTTC; cdr3_aa: CASIGQGINGYTF
clone_size: NA; j_call: TRBJ2-1; v_call: TRBV9; d_call: TRBD2; cdr3_nt: TGTGCCAGCAGCGTACCCGGAGGGGGACTAGCGGGGGTTGATGAGCAGTTCTTC; cdr3_aa: CASSVPGGGLAGVDEQFF
clone_size: NA; j_call: TRBJ1-1; v_call: TRBV20-1; d_call: NA; cdr3_nt: TGCAGTGCTAGGACGAGGACTGAAGCTTTCTTT; cdr3_aa: CSARTRTEAFF
clone_size: NA; j_call: TRBJ1-6; v_call: TRBV19; d_call: NA; cdr3_nt: TGTGCCAGTAGTATCCATGACGGGGGGTCACCCCTCCACTTT; cdr3_aa: CASSIHDGGSPLHF
clone_size: many; j_call: TRBJ2-1; v_call: TRBV19; d_call: NA; cdr3_nt: TGTGCCAGTAGTCCTCGTTTTAGTACCGATGAGCAGTTCTTC; cdr3_aa: CASSPRFSTDEQFF
clone_size: NA; j_call: TRBJ1-3; v_call: TRBV24-1; d_call: NA; cdr3_nt: TGTCCCAATCCTCGCTCTGGAAACACCATATATTTT; cdr3_aa: CPNPRSGNTIYF
clone_size: NA; j_call: TRBJ2-2; v_call: TRBV30; d_call: NA; cdr3_nt: TGTGCCTGGAACCCGGAGGGTACCGGGGAGCTGTTTTTT; cdr3_aa: CAWNPEGTGELFF
clone_size: NA; j_call: TRBJ2-3; v_call: TRBV7-3; d_call: NA; cdr3_nt: TGTGCCAGCAGCTTAGGGACTAGCACAGATACGCAGTATTTT; cdr3_aa: CASSLGTSTDTQYF
clone_size: once; j_call: TRBJ2-7; v_call: TRBV7-6; d_call: TRBD1; cdr3_nt: TGTGCCAGCAGCCCCGGGACAGGGAACAAGTACGAGCAGTACTTC; cdr3_aa: CASSPGTGNKYEQYF
clone_size: NA; j_call: TRBJ2-7; v_call: TRBV4-1; d_call: NA; cdr3_nt: TGCGCCAGCAGCCAAGCGGGAGAGGGCTACGAGCAGTACTTC; cdr3_aa: CASSQAGEGYEQYF
clone_size: NA; j_call: TRBJ1-2; v_call: TRBV5-6; d_call: NA; cdr3_nt: TGTGCCAGCAACCTTCCGGGTGAACGAGACCTTAACTATGGCTACACCTTC; cdr3_aa: CASNLPGERDLNYGYTF
clone_size: once; j_call: TRBJ1-1; v_call: TRBV6-5; d_call: NA; cdr3_nt: TGTGCCAGCAGTTACGTAGAAACCGGGACAGAAGCTTTCTTT; cdr3_aa: CASSYVETGTEAFF
clone_size: NA; j_call: TRBJ2-2; v_call: TRBV5-1; d_call: TRBD2; cdr3_nt: TGCGCCAGCAGCTTGGAAGCGGGGGTCAACACCGGGGAGCTGTTTTTT; cdr3_aa: CASSLEAGVNTGELFF
clone_size: NA; j_call: TRBJ1-5; v_call: TRBV6-5; d_call: TRBD1; cdr3_nt: TGTGCCAGCAGACAGGACAGGGGGCGTAATCAGCCCCAGCATTTT; cdr3_aa: CASRQDRGRNQPQHF
clone_size: NA; j_call: TRBJ2-7; v_call: TRBV30; d_call: TRBD1; cdr3_nt: TGTGCCTGGAGTGTCCTACCGGGACAGTACGAGCAGTACTTC; cdr3_aa: CAWSVLPGQYEQYF
clone_size: NA; j_call: TRBJ2-2; v_call: TRBV10-1; d_call: NA; cdr3_nt: TGCGCCAGCAGTGAATACAGGAACACCGGGGAGCTGTTTTTT; cdr3_aa: CASSEYRNTGELFF
clone_size: few; j_call: TRBJ1-4; v_call: TRBV7-9; d_call: TRBD1; cdr3_nt: TGTGCCAGCAGCTTCGGGATAGGGGGCGGAGAAAAACTGTTTTTT; cdr3_aa: CASSFGIGGGEKLFF
clone_size: NA; j_call: TRBJ2-1; v_call: TRBV19; d_call: TRBD2; cdr3_nt: TGTGCCAGTACCCTGTGGAGCGGGGGGGCGAATGAGCAGTTCTTC; cdr3_aa: CASTLWSGGANEQFF
clone_size: NA; j_call: TRBJ1-1; v_call: TRBV14; d_call: NA; cdr3_nt: TGTGCCAGCAGCCAAGGGGCAGGGAAAGCTTTCTTT; cdr3_aa: CASSQGAGKAFF
clone_size: NA; j_call: TRBJ2-1; v_call: TRBV10-1; d_call: TRBD1; cdr3_nt: TGCGCCAGCAGTGACAGGGGGCAGGAGCAGTTCTTC; cdr3_aa: CASSDRGQEQFF